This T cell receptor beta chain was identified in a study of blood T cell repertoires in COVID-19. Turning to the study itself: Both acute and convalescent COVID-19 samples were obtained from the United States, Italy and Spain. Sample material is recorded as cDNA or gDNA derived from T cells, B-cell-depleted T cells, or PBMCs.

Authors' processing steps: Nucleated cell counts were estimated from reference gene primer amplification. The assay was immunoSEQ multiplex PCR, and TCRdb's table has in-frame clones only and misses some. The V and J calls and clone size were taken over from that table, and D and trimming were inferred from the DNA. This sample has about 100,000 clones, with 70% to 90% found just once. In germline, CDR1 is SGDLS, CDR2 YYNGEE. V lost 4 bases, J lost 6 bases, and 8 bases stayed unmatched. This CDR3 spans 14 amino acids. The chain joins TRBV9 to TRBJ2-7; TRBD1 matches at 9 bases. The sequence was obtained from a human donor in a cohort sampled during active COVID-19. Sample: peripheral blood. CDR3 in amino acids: CASSPQGAFSEQYF. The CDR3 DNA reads TGTGCCAGCAGCCCACAGGGGGCTTTCTCCGAGCAGTACTTC.